This T cell receptor beta chain was recorded in a study of OX40 agonist ivuxolimab in advanced cancers. Study-wide context: Ivuxolimab is an agonistic anti-OX40 (CD134) antibody, and patients were treated with it.

As to this clone: Its antigen is undetermined.

Libraries were prepared by immunoSEQ multiplex PCR; TCRdb keeps only in-frame clonotypes and omits some of them. The sample holds fewer than 90,000 clones, about 91% seen once. Baseline was the first blood sampling point, followed by cycle 4 day 1 and cycle 7 day 1. Study-wide results and caveats: The authors did not determine the antigen specificity of the expanded peripheral T cells. CD8+ T cells (on average) carried more expanded clones than CD4+ T cells.

The CDR3 is 12 amino acids. Trimming removed 5 bases at V and 5 bases at J, with 10 bases between. Germline assignment: CDR1 SGHAT and CDR2 FQNNGV. The input for sequencing was CD4+ or CD8+ T cells sorted from blood, taken in a trial of the OX40 agonist ivuxolimab. The receptor's source is an adult with an advanced solid tumor such as melanoma, head and neck, liver or kidney cancer. This sequence joins TRBV11-2 and TRBJ2-7; no reliable D call. The CDR3 region is CASSPQAHEQYF. In DNA, the CDR3 is TGTGCCAGCAGCCCCCAGGCCCACGAGCAGTACTTC.